The clone carrying this T cell receptor (beta chain) was observed at least ten times. The CDR3 is 16 residues long. V lost 3 bases, J lost 1 base, and 15 bases lay in between. Germline CDR1 LNHDA, CDR2 SQIVND (reference sequence). The source of the sample is a study of T cells in Graves' hyperthyroidism and ophthalmopathy. For the study at large: Before any treatment, at initial diagnosis, peripheral blood was collected.

Using RNA transcripts as the source, TCR beta CDR3 regions were amplified. When the TCR CDR3 underwent first-round RT-PCR, the HTBI primer set was used. MiXCR, run by TCRdb on the multiplex PCR reads, gives a single entry per CDR3 protein. The data contain roughly 500,000 distinct CDR3 sequences, roughly 25% of them seen just once; the ten biggest clones take up 11%. The TCR comes from a woman aged 30 to 39 with Graves' ophthalmopathy. The specimen was blood. This chain joins TRBV19 and TRBJ1-1, with unresolved D. The CDR3 reads CASSILRLPGNTEAFF. CDR3 bases: TGTGCCAGTAGTATTTTACGACTTCCGGGGAACACTGAAGCTTTCTTT.